Sequencing of this T cell receptor (beta chain) was carried out in a study of shared clonotypes between healthy human individuals. Study findings and constraints: Memory subsets had estimated richness that was generally smaller than that of naive subsets. In contrast to clonotypes shared by all four donors, non-shared clonotypes had lower generation probabilities.

V was pared by 1 base and J by 4 bases, with 7 bases of the junction left unmatched. The V gene's germline CDR1 is SGHTA and CDR2 FQGTGA. The CDR3 runs 16 residues. Measured with immunoSEQ multiplex PCR; TCRdb has only the in-frame clones, and not every one. The profile shows roughly 520,000 clones, about 96% of them singletons. Naive CD4+ cells were CD45RA-selected; the remaining cells were memory. Note on this clone: Its antigen remains unidentified.

The chain employs TRBV7-3 and TRBJ2-7; 10 positions agree with TRBD2. This TCR was recovered from a woman aged 25 to 39 in good health. The specimen sequenced was naive CD4+ T cells sorted from blood. Specified subset: CD45RA+ positively selected. CDR3 sequence reads: CASSLIPTSGIYEQYF. CDR3 sequence (DNA): TGTGCCAGCAGCTTAATCCCCACTAGCGGGATATACGAGCAGTACTTC. The full variable domain, its missing parts supplied by reference TRBV7-3 and TRBJ2-7, is GAGVSQTPSNKVTEKGKYVELRCDPISGHTALYWYRQSLGQGPEFLIYFQGTGAADDSGLPNDRFFAVRPEGSVSTLKIQRTERGDSAVYLCASSLIPTSGIYEQYFGPGTRLTVT.